The clone carrying this TCR beta chain was counted ten times or more. The germline gives CDR1 SGHRS, CDR2 YFSETQ. The CDR3 length is 17 residues. Germline trimming cut 4 bases from V and 0 bases from J; bases unmatched to any gene: 7. Using its own MiXCR run on the 5' RACE reads, TCRdb lists one record per CDR3 protein. The sample yields 13,000 or so distinct CDR3 sequences, nearly 5% seen once. This record comes from a study of T cells after yellow fever vaccination. Across the whole study: CD3, CD45RA, CCR7 and CD95 sorting yielded EM, EMRA, CM and Tscm memory subsets.

Notes on the study in general: The secondary T-cell response peaked on day 5, not day 15, but was weaker.

This TCR derives from a young man who received the YFV17D yellow fever vaccine. The chain uses TRBV5-1 and TRBJ2-6, with 7 bases aligning to TRBD2. The source was PBMCs, either bulk or a sorted T-cell subset (CD4+, CD8+, memory, or dextramer-sorted; not recorded which), collected 45 days after the yellow fever booster vaccination. The CDR3: CASSASGTYSGANVLTF. The CDR3 nucleotides read TGCGCCAGCAGCGCCAGCGGGACTTACTCTGGGGCCAACGTCCTGACTTTC.